The 21 T cell receptor beta chains listed next were all sequenced from one sample in a study of blood T cell repertoires in COVID-19. Using immunoSEQ multiplex PCR, the repertoire was profiled, and TCRdb retains in-frame clones only, with some absent. The data hold about 88,000 clones, with around 90% observed a single time. The specimen sequenced was peripheral blood. These receptors all come from a male donor with acute or convalescent COVID-19.

The chain uses TRBV6-4 and TRBJ2-1, with D maybe TRBD1 (5 bases). The germline gives CDR1 MRHNA, CDR2 SNTAGT. The length of the CDR3 is 14 residues. V was trimmed by 6 bases and J by 8 bases, leaving 17 bases between them. CDR3 coding DNA: TGTGCCAGCAGCGCTACAGGTACGGGTTATGAGCAGTTCTTC. Amino acids: CASSATGTGYEQFF.

The V and J genes are TRBV27 and TRBJ1-6; TRBD1 agrees at 11 bases. In germline, CDR1 is MNHEY, CDR2 SMNVEV (reference sequence). The CDR3 consists of 15 residues. With 6 bases clipped from V and 6 bases from J, the junction kept 4 bases outside the gene matches. The DNA of the CDR3 is TGTGCCAGCAGGCCGGGACAGGGGGTTAATTCACCCCTCCACTTT. Residues: CASRPGQGVNSPLHF.

The V gene is TRBV6-6, the J gene TRBJ2-5, with 10 nucleotides matching TRBD2. CDR1 and CDR2 (germline): MNHNY, SVGAGI (reference sequence). Unmatched junction bases numbered 11, after V lost 5 bases and J lost 2 bases. This CDR3 region has 17 residues. CDR3 amino acids: CASSPRVAGGDQETQYF. Here the CDR3 DNA reads TGTGCCAGCAGTCCCCGGGTAGCGGGGGGCGATCAAGAGACCCAGTACTTC.

The rearrangement joins TRBV6-5 to TRBJ1-1; possibly TRBD1 for D (6 bases). The CDR3 has 13 amino acids. Trimming left V 0 bases short and J 5 bases short, with 7 bases between. Germline loops: CDR1 MNHEY, CDR2 SVGAGI. CDR3 protein: CASSYSRGTEAFF. The CDR3 DNA reads TGTGCCAGCAGTTACTCGAGGGGGACTGAAGCTTTCTTT.

The rearrangement links TRBV28 to TRBJ2-3; 7 bases are shared with TRBD2. From germline, CDR1 is MDHEN and CDR2 SYDVKM. The CDR3 runs 15 residues. The V and J ends lost 5 bases and 2 bases, in that order; junction bases with no gene match: 7. CDR3 residues: CASSLGGRNTDTQYF. The CDR3 DNA reads as TGTGCCAGCAGTCTGGGGGGGAGAAACACAGATACGCAGTATTTT.

The gene calls are TRBV14 and TRBJ1-1, with 8 nucleotides matching TRBD1. This CDR3 is 14 amino acids long. In germline, CDR1 is SGHDN, CDR2 FVKESK. J gave up 7 bases and V 1 base, and 5 bases lay outside the gene matches. As DNA, the CDR3 is TGTGCCAGCAGCCAAGGGCAGGGGGCTGGTGAAGCTTTCTTT. This encodes CASSQGQGAGEAFF.

The genes are TRBV18 and TRBJ2-7; 10 positions match TRBD1. CDR3 size: 15 residues. Germline loops: CDR1 KGHSH, CDR2 LQKENI. V was pared by 3 bases and J by 1 base, with 3 bases of the junction left unmatched. The CDR3 DNA reads as TGTGCCAGCTCACCCCCGGGACAGGGGTCCTACGAGCAGTACTTC. Its protein is CASSPPGQGSYEQYF.

The chain combines TRBV6-5 with TRBJ2-7, with 7 bases identical to TRBD1. Unmatched junction bases numbered 7, after V lost 2 bases and J lost 0 bases. CDR3 length: 16 residues. Per germline, CDR1 MNHEY and CDR2 SVGAGI. CDR3 nucleotides: TGTGCCAGCAGTTACGGAGGACAGGTAGGCTCCTACGAGCAGTACTTC. It is translated as CASSYGGQVGSYEQYF.

The sample holds a few counts of this clone. The chain combines TRBV19 with TRBJ1-2; the match to TRBD1 covers 7 bases. The trim removed 5 bases at V and 0 bases at J, leaving 12 bases unmatched. The CDR3 runs 17 residues. In germline, CDR1 is LNHDA, CDR2 SQIVND (reference sequence). For the CDR3, the DNA is TGTGCCAGTAGTCCGAGACAGGGAAGGAATCCTAACTATGGCTACACCTTC. This gives the protein CASSPRQGRNPNYGYTF.

The chain couples TRBV24-1 to TRBJ2-1; 9 nucleotides align to TRBD1. Germline values: CDR1 KGHDR, CDR2 SFDVKD. This CDR3 has 15 residues. V shed 7 bases, J shed 5 bases, and the junction held 8 bases outside the gene matches. CDR3 in DNA: TGTGCCACCAGCCGACAGGGGGACGTCAACAATGAGCAGTTCTTC. This translates into CATSRQGDVNNEQFF.

The chain joins TRBV7-9 to TRBJ2-3; TRBD2 agrees at 7 bases. From germline, CDR1 is SEHNR and CDR2 FQNEAQ (reference sequence). The CDR3 has 17 residues. J was trimmed by 3 bases and V by 5 bases; bases with no gene match: 14. Here the CDR3 DNA reads TGTGCCAGCAGCCCAGCGGGACTTGAGAGGAGGACAGATACGCAGTATTTT. Translation gives CASSPAGLERRTDTQYF.

The chain employs TRBV5-6 and TRBJ2-5, with TRBD2 as a possible D gene (6 bases). The CDR3 sequence is 15 residues long. Trimming cost V 4 bases and J 0 bases, with 13 bases left between them. Germline V gene lookup returns CDR1 SGHDT and CDR2 YYEEEE. The CDR3, as DNA: TGTGCCAGCAGCCCGGATCGGGGGAACCAAGAGACCCAGTACTTC. Translated, it gives CASSPDRGNQETQYF.

The genes are TRBV5-4 and TRBJ1-1, with TRBD1 matching 12 bases. The CDR3 extends over 15 amino acids. Germline trimming cut 4 bases from V and 4 bases from J; bases unmatched to any gene: 5. Germline V CDR1 and CDR2: SGHNT, YYREEE (reference sequence). CDR3 in amino acids: CASSTGTGGLTEAFF. The CDR3 DNA sequence: TGTGCCAGCAGCACAGGGACAGGGGGCCTCACTGAAGCTTTCTTT.

The V and J genes are TRBV27 and TRBJ1-1; 7 bases agree with TRBD1. The CDR3 runs 13 residues. Germline lookup yields CDR1 MNHEY and CDR2 SMNVEV (reference sequence). Germline trimming cut 6 bases from V and 5 bases from J; bases unmatched to any gene: 6. The chain's CDR3 is CASRNTGVTEAFF. CDR3 bases: TGTGCCAGCAGGAATACAGGGGTTACTGAAGCTTTCTTT.

A few counts support this clone. The V gene is TRBV6-5, the J gene TRBJ1-1; D unclear. Germline CDR1 MNHEY, CDR2 SVGAGI. This CDR3 contains 14 residues. V lost 7 bases to trimming and J lost 5 bases, with 17 bases between them. The CDR3 DNA reads TGTGCCAGCATTTCAGCCGGAGGAGGGACTGAAGCTTTCTTT. Protein sequence: CASISAGGGTEAFF.

The rearrangement joins TRBV19 to TRBJ1-1, with 9 bases matching TRBD1. The germline gives CDR1 LNHDA, CDR2 SQIVND (reference sequence). The CDR3 has 13 residues. The junction had 6 bases not matched to a gene; V was cut back by 9 bases and J by 4 bases. This CDR3 is CASLGQGFTEAFF. The CDR3 DNA reads as TGTGCCAGCCTGGGACAGGGTTTCACTGAAGCTTTCTTT.

This clone has just a few counts. The CDR3 DNA sequence: TGTGCCTCCGAGGGGGGGAGCGAGGAGGTTAGTGGCTACACCTTC. This sequence encodes CASEGGSEEVSGYTF. V usage is TRBV10-3 and J usage is TRBJ1-2; weak D call: TRBD1 (6 bases). V was pared by 11 bases and J by 7 bases, with 26 bases between. Germline CDR1 and CDR2: ENHRY and SYGVKD. CDR3 length: 15 amino acids.

V and J are TRBV4-1 and TRBJ2-1, with 7 bases lining up with TRBD2. The V gene end was trimmed by 0 bases and the J gene end by 3 bases; junction bases not matched to a gene: 5. The CDR3 has 16 residues. Germline lookup yields CDR1 MGHRA and CDR2 YSYEKL. The CDR3: CASSQDPASGYNEQFF. Written as DNA, the CDR3 is TGCGCCAGCAGCCAAGATCCCGCTAGCGGCTACAATGAGCAGTTCTTC.

The chain has TRBV5-1 and TRBJ2-7; 9 bases line up with TRBD1. The CDR3 runs to 14 residues. Germline V gene sequence: CDR1 SGHRS, CDR2 YFSETQ. Trimming removed 4 bases from V and 5 bases from J; junction bases left unmatched: 7. The DNA of the CDR3 is TGCGCCAGCAGCCCCAGGACAGGGGACGACGAGCAGTACTTC. This codes for CASSPRTGDDEQYF.

This chain connects TRBV10-3 to TRBJ2-7; 7 nucleotides align to TRBD1. The CDR3 runs to 14 residues. The J segment lost 4 bases and the V segment lost 7 bases, leaving 10 bases of the junction unmatched. CDR1 and CDR2 (germline): ENHRY, SYGVKD. The CDR3 sequence is CAITDRDRQYEQYF. The CDR3, as DNA: TGTGCCATCACCGACCGGGACAGACAGTACGAGCAGTACTTC.

This clone was seen a single time. This chain connects TRBV18 to TRBJ1-1, with 8 bases lining up with TRBD1. Germline CDR1 and CDR2: KGHSH and LQKENI. Trimming took 6 bases from V and 3 from J; bases not matched to a gene: 6. The CDR3 length is 14 residues. The CDR3 nucleotides read TGTGCCAGCTCCCCGAGGGGACAGGACACTGAAGCTTTCTTT. The encoded protein is CASSPRGQDTEAFF.